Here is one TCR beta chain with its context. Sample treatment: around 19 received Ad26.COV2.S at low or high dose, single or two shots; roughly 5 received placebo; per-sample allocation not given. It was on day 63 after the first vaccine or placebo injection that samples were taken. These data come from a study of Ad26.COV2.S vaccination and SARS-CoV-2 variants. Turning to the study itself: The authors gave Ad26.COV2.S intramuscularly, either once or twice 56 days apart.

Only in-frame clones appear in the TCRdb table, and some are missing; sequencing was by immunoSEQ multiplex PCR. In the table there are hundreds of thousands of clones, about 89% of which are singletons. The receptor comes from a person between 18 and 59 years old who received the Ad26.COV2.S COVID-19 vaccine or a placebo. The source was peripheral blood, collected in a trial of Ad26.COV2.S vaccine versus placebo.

The CDR3 spells CATRSGGETDTQYF. CDR3 DNA sequence: TGTGCCACCAGGAGCGGGGGGGAGACAGATACGCAGTATTTT. The chain links TRBV15 to TRBJ2-3, with 10 bases matching TRBD2. Germline V lookup: CDR1 LNHNV, CDR2 YYDKDF (reference sequence). CDR3 length equals 14 residues. J gave up 3 bases and V 6 bases, and 3 bases lay outside the gene matches. The entire variable domain, with the rest obtained from reference TRBV15 and TRBJ2-3, is as follows: DAMVIQNPRYQVTQFGKPVTLSCSQTLNHNVMYWYQQKSSQAPKLLFHYYDKDFNNEADTPDNFQSRRPNTSFCFLDIRSPGLGDTAMYLCATRSGGETDTQYFGPGTRLTVL.